The clone carrying this TCR beta chain has just one count. This CDR3 has 14 amino acids. CDR1 MNHNS and CDR2 SASEGT come from the germline V gene. V lost 6 bases and J lost 5; bases outside the gene matches: 9. Only in-frame clones appear in the TCRdb table, and some are missing; sequencing was by immunoSEQ multiplex PCR. The sample lists approximately 88,000 clones; approximately 92% were seen once. This sample stems from a study of T cell changes during pregnancy in multiple sclerosis. This chain joins TRBV6-1 and TRBJ2-5, with TRBD1 identical over 7 bases. The TCR originated in a female donor with multiple sclerosis, enrolled in a pregnancy study. The sample consisted of peripheral blood, taken in the first trimester of pregnancy. CDR3 DNA: TGTGCCAGCAGCAAGGGGACAGCGTGGGAGACCCAGTACTTC. Its translation is CASSKGTAWETQYF.